A single sample gave rise to the 26 T cell receptor beta chains below, sequenced in a study of blood T cell repertoires in COVID-19. The repertoire was sequenced with immunoSEQ multiplex PCR; TCRdb's copy has only in-frame clones and lacks some. Of under 70,000 clones listed, about 93% are singletons. Sequenced sample: peripheral blood. The origin of the receptors is a human donor with active COVID-19. The donor label of this sample is uncertain.

The rearrangement links TRBV5-6 to TRBJ1-1; TRBD1 aligns across 11 bases. The CDR3 totals 15 residues. Unmatched junction bases numbered 5, after V lost 2 bases and J lost 5 bases. Germline CDR1 reads SGHDT; CDR2 reads YYEEEE. The CDR3 coding sequence is TGTGCCAGCAGCTTCTTAAGGGACAGGGGGACTGAAGCTTTCTTT. Translating it yields CASSFLRDRGTEAFF.

This chain connects TRBV4-3 to TRBJ1-2; the match to TRBD1 covers 9 bases. The CDR3 spans 16 residues. J lost 4 bases, V lost 0 bases, and 6 bases had no gene match. Germline V gene sequence: CDR1 LGHNA, CDR2 YSLEER. The chain's CDR3 is CASSQDGQGWGYGYTF. The CDR3 bases are TGCGCCAGCAGCCAAGACGGACAGGGGTGGGGCTATGGCTACACCTTC.

The rearrangement joins TRBV27 to TRBJ2-3; 9 bases fit TRBD1. The CDR3 has 15 residues. The V gene end was trimmed by 7 bases and the J gene end by 7 bases; junction bases not matched to a gene: 12. Looked up from germline, CDR1 is MNHEY and CDR2 is SMNVEV (reference sequence). CDR3 coding DNA: TGTGCCAGCACCACTTGGGGACAGGGTAAAAATACGCAGTATTTT. Protein product: CASTTWGQGKNTQYF.

This chain connects TRBV28 to TRBJ2-7; D not certain. Trimming removed 5 bases from V and 4 bases from J, with 9 bases in between. Looked up from germline, CDR1 is MDHEN and CDR2 is SYDVKM. This CDR3 spans 12 amino acids. Here the CDR3 reads CASSTLGYEQYV. The CDR3, as DNA: TGTGCCAGCAGTACCCTCGGGTACGAGCAGTACGTC.

V gene TRBV5-5 combines with J gene TRBJ2-3; no firm D call. CDR3 size: 15 residues. V was cut by 0 bases and J by 0 bases, with 8 bases left in between. Germline V gives CDR1 SGHKS, CDR2 YYEKEE (reference sequence). For the CDR3, the DNA is TGTGCCAGCAGCTTGGTGACTTATAGCACAGATACGCAGTATTTT. It specifies CASSLVTYSTDTQYF.

The CDR3 loop is CASVAEVHTEAFF. The CDR3 nucleotides are TGTGCCAGCGTGGCGGAAGTGCACACTGAAGCTTTCTTT. The chain employs TRBV6-5 and TRBJ1-1, with D unclear. Trimming took 8 bases from V and 3 from J, leaving 13 bases between them. The CDR3 totals 13 residues. Germline CDR1 MNHEY, CDR2 SVGAGI.

The chain recombines TRBV5-1 with TRBJ2-1, with TRBD2 matching over 7 bases. V gave up 5 bases and J gave up 1 base; unmatched junction bases: 9. Germline loops: CDR1 SGHRS, CDR2 YFSETQ. The CDR3 spans 16 residues. The DNA of the CDR3 is TGCGCCAGCAGGCTTGTAGGGACTAATTCCTACAATGAGCAGTTCTTC. It codes for CASRLVGTNSYNEQFF. The complete variable domain, with remaining parts taken from reference TRBV5-1 and TRBJ2-1, reads KAGVTQTPRYLIKTRGQQVTLSCSPISGHRSVSWYQQTPGQGLQFLFEYFSETQRNKGNFPGRFSGRQFSNSRSEMNVSTLELGDSALYLCASRLVGTNSYNEQFFGPGTRLTVL.

The chain recombines TRBV18 with TRBJ1-4; possible D gene TRBD1, 5 bases. Looked up from germline, CDR1 is KGHSH and CDR2 is LQKENI. The CDR3 covers 16 residues. V shed 2 bases and J shed 0 bases, with 10 bases lying between them. The CDR3 spells CASSPVQGSTNEKLFF. CDR3 DNA sequence: TGTGCCAGCTCACCAGTGCAGGGTTCAACTAATGAAAAACTGTTTTTT.

The CDR3 here is CASSLYRDSLLNEQFF. The CDR3 nucleotides are TGTGCCAGCAGCTTATACCGGGACAGCCTTCTCAATGAGCAGTTCTTC. This chain uses TRBV7-6 with TRBJ2-1; 7 bases line up with TRBD1. The junction had 10 bases not matched to a gene; V was cut back by 2 bases and J by 6 bases. Germline CDR1 is SGHVS and CDR2 is FNYEAQ. This CDR3 contains 16 residues.

V is TRBV6-5 and J is TRBJ1-1; 7 bases align to TRBD1. J was trimmed by 0 bases and V by 7 bases; bases with no gene match: 5. This CDR3 region has 14 residues. Per germline, CDR1 MNHEY and CDR2 SVGAGI. Written as DNA, the CDR3 is TGTGCCAGCAACAGGGACAGAATGAACACTGAAGCTTTCTTT. It codes for CASNRDRMNTEAFF.

The V call is TRBV7-2, the J call TRBJ1-5; the D gene is possibly TRBD1 (5 bases). V was shortened by 5 bases and J by 1 base, with 9 bases between the two germline ends. The V gene's germline CDR1 is SGHTA and CDR2 FQGNSA. CDR3 length: 14 residues. The CDR3 sequence: CASSPRGSNQPQHF. The CDR3 coding sequence is TGTGCCAGCAGCCCAAGGGGCAGCAATCAGCCCCAGCATTTT. Full variable domain (missing parts from reference TRBV7-2 and TRBJ1-5): GAGVSQSPSNKVTEKGKDVELRCDPISGHTALYWYRQSLGQGLEFLIYFQGNSAPDKSGLPSDRFSAERTGGSVSTLTIQRTQQEDSAVYLCASSPRGSNQPQHFGDGTRLSIL.

This chain joins TRBV20-1 and TRBJ2-7, with D unresolved. Germline V gene sequence: CDR1 DFQATT, CDR2 SNEGSKA (reference sequence). This CDR3 is 12 amino acids long. Trimming left V 3 bases short and J 2 bases short, with 8 bases between. The CDR3 here is CSASPQTYEQYV. The CDR3 DNA follows: TGCAGTGCTAGTCCGCAGACCTACGAGCAGTACGTC.

The chain recombines TRBV18 with TRBJ1-4; D not resolved. Trimming took off 6 bases at V and 6 bases at J, with 14 bases between the two ends. CDR1 and CDR2 (germline): KGHSH, LQKENI. The CDR3 spans 14 residues. The CDR3 is CASSKQRGDEKLFF. The CDR3 coding sequence is TGTGCCAGCTCGAAACAGCGGGGTGATGAAAAACTGTTTTTT.

This sequence joins TRBV5-6 and TRBJ2-7, with 11 bases lining up with TRBD1. Germline CDR1 reads SGHDT; CDR2 reads YYEEEE. The CDR3 totals 15 residues. V gave up 4 bases and J gave up 5 bases; unmatched junction bases: 8. This chain's CDR3 is CASSRRRTGGNEQYF. The CDR3 DNA reads as TGTGCCAGCAGCCGTCGCAGGACAGGGGGCAACGAGCAGTACTTC.

V is TRBV6-4 and J is TRBJ2-1; TRBD2 matches at 12 bases. Germline V lookup: CDR1 MRHNA, CDR2 SNTAGT. This CDR3 comprises 15 residues. The junction had 8 bases not matched to a gene; V was cut back by 6 bases and J by 8 bases. CDR3 coding DNA: TGTGCCAGCAGCTCCCTAGCGGGAGGGCCCCATGAGCAGTTCTTC. Residues: CASSSLAGGPHEQFF.

The chain joins TRBV4-2 to TRBJ2-2; a possible D gene is TRBD2 (6 bases). This CDR3 has 16 residues. Germline CDR1 LGHNA, CDR2 YNFKEQ. V was shortened by 0 bases and J by 1 base, with 9 bases between the two germline ends. The chain's CDR3 is CASSQDSGWNTGELFF. The CDR3 DNA follows: TGTGCCAGCAGCCAAGATAGCGGCTGGAACACCGGGGAGCTGTTTTTT.

This rearrangement joins TRBV5-1 to TRBJ2-5; 7 nucleotides line up with TRBD2. V was pared by 3 bases and J by 5 bases, with 7 bases of the junction left unmatched. The CDR3 contains 14 residues. Germline assignment: CDR1 SGHRS and CDR2 YFSETQ. Written as DNA, the CDR3 is TGCGCCAGCAGCTCGCAGGGAGGGCAGGAGACCCAGTACTTC. It translates to CASSSQGGQETQYF.

This sequence joins TRBV6-5 and TRBJ1-6; 9 nucleotides agree with TRBD1. The CDR3 consists of 14 residues. Germline assignment: CDR1 MNHEY and CDR2 SVGAGI. The V segment lost 6 bases and the J segment 7 bases; nucleotides outside the gene matches: 4. CDR3 coding DNA: TGTGCCAGCAGCCGGGACAGGGTCAATTCACCCCTCCACTTT. It codes for CASSRDRVNSPLHF.

This sequence joins TRBV28 and TRBJ2-7; a possible D gene is TRBD2 (5 bases). Trimming stripped 10 bases from V and 7 bases from J, with 26 bases between. Germline assignment: CDR1 MDHEN and CDR2 SYDVKM. The CDR3 length is 15 residues. The CDR3 coding sequence is TGTGCCATAGAAAAGGGCGGAATCGGGGTGGTGGAGCAGTACTTC. This codes for CAIEKGGIGVVEQYF.

This chain joins TRBV6-6 and TRBJ2-7; D call uncertain. Trimming removed 0 bases at V and 5 bases at J, with 8 bases between. The CDR3 sequence is 13 residues long. Per germline, CDR1 MNHNY and CDR2 SVGAGI (reference sequence). CDR3 loop: CASSYSANNEQYV. The CDR3 DNA reads TGTGCCAGCAGTTACTCTGCGAATAACGAGCAGTACGTC.

This rearrangement joins TRBV10-2 to TRBJ2-7; a weak D match, TRBD1 (5 bases). The germline V gene encodes CDR1 WSHSY and CDR2 SAAADI. V lost 0 bases, J lost 4 bases, and 10 bases lay in between. The CDR3 length is 14 residues. For the CDR3, the DNA is TGCGCCAGCAGTGAGTCGAGACAGTTATACGAGCAGTACTTC. Translating gives CASSESRQLYEQYF.

The chain's CDR3 is CASSLGGFSYNEQFF. The CDR3 DNA reads TGTGCCAGCAGCTTAGGCGGCTTCTCCTACAATGAGCAGTTCTTC. The V and J genes are TRBV11-3 and TRBJ2-1, with D uncertain. The V and J ends lost 1 base and 0 bases respectively, with 7 bases between them. The CDR3 extends over 15 amino acids. Germline V gene sequence: CDR1 SGHNT, CDR2 YENEEA.

V usage is TRBV7-9 and J usage is TRBJ2-7; D unclear. CDR3 length: 13 residues. Per the germline V gene, CDR1 is SEHNR and CDR2 is FQNEAQ (reference sequence). V shed 5 bases and J shed 0 bases, with 8 bases lying between them. CDR3 sequence reads: CASSQQSSYEQYF. DNA for the CDR3: TGTGCCAGCAGCCAACAGAGCTCCTACGAGCAGTACTTC. The complete variable domain, with remaining parts taken from reference TRBV7-9 and TRBJ2-7, reads DTGVSQNPRHKITKRGQNVTFRCDPISEHNRLYWYRQTLGQGPEFLTYFQNEAQLEKSRLLSDRFSAERPKGSFSTLEIQRTEQGDSAMYLCASSQQSSYEQYFGPGTRLTVT.

V gene TRBV3-1 (or the pseudogene TRBV3-2) combines with J gene TRBJ2-3; 10 positions match TRBD2. CDR1 and CDR2 (germline): LGHDT, YNNKEL (reference sequence). V was clipped by 0 bases and J by 4 bases; unmatched bases: 7. CDR3 size: 17 residues. CDR3 nucleotide sequence: TGTGCCAGCAGCCAAGATAGGGCTAGCGGGAGAGCAGATACGCAGTATTTT. It translates to CASSQDRASGRADTQYF.

The chain carries TRBV5-1 and TRBJ1-1; maybe TRBD1 (5 bases). With 4 bases removed from V and 11 bases from J, the gap between germline ends came to 18 bases. The CDR3 length is 13 residues. Germline CDR1 reads SGHRS; CDR2 reads YFSETQ. The CDR3 loop reads CASSVGGGELAFF. CDR3 DNA sequence: TGCGCCAGCAGCGTTGGTGGGGGGGAGCTGGCTTTCTTT.

The rearrangement uses TRBV7-2 and TRBJ2-3, with D unresolved. CDR3 length: 14 amino acids. The germline V and J ends were trimmed by 4 bases and 2 bases, with 10 bases remaining between them. Germline V gives CDR1 SGHTA, CDR2 FQGNSA. The CDR3 protein is CASSSPPFTDTQYF. CDR3 coding DNA: TGTGCCAGCAGCTCCCCCCCATTCACAGATACGCAGTATTTT.